A selection of T cell receptor beta chains follows, all from one sample in a study of cytomegalovirus exposure and HLA in healthy donors. This table comes from immunoSEQ multiplex PCR, and its TCRdb copy is limited to in-frame clones, with some not included. Among 150,000 or so clones listed, approximately 74% were seen once. The source material was PBMCs. These TCRs come from a man under 40 in good health and CMV-seronegative. CDR3s include the opening cysteine and the closing phenylalanine or tryptophan. A D gene is named only where the DNA matches it firmly. For some rows the clone size is stated as once, few or many, or as a class when expanded; others skip it.

J gene: TRBJ1-2; clone size: few; V gene: TRBV4-3; D gene: NA; CDR3 protein: CASSQGTSLSGYTF; CDR3 DNA: TGCGCCAGCAGCCAAGGGACTTCCCTTTCGGGCTACACCTTC
J gene: TRBJ2-2; clone size: NA; V gene: TRBV9; D gene: NA; CDR3 protein: CASSVGGTVTGELFF; CDR3 DNA: TGTGCCAGCAGCGTAGGCGGGACAGTCACCGGGGAGCTGTTTTTT
J gene: TRBJ1-5; clone size: NA; V gene: TRBV29-1; D gene: TRBD1; CDR3 protein: CSVSLGTGDQPQHF; CDR3 DNA: TGCAGCGTCTCCCTCGGGACAGGGGACCAGCCCCAGCATTTT
J gene: TRBJ2-2; clone size: NA; V gene: TRBV5-1; D gene: NA; CDR3 protein: CASSLEGGANTGELFF; CDR3 DNA: TGCGCCAGCAGCCTCGAAGGGGGGGCGAACACCGGGGAGCTGTTTTTT
J gene: TRBJ2-3; clone size: once; V gene: TRBV5-6; D gene: NA; CDR3 protein: CASSSPGSTDTQYF; CDR3 DNA: TGTGCCAGCAGCTCGCCGGGATCGACAGATACGCAGTATTTT
J gene: TRBJ1-5; clone size: NA; V gene: TRBV6-1; D gene: NA; CDR3 protein: CASSGNPTVGNQPQHF; CDR3 DNA: TGTGCCAGCAGTGGAAACCCGACAGTCGGAAATCAGCCCCAGCATTTT
J gene: TRBJ2-1; clone size: NA; V gene: TRBV7-2; D gene: NA; CDR3 protein: CASSLESYTYNEQFF; CDR3 DNA: TGTGCCAGCAGCTTAGAAAGCTATACCTACAATGAGCAGTTCTTC
J gene: TRBJ2-5; clone size: NA; V gene: TRBV5-6; D gene: TRBD2; CDR3 protein: CASSFGTSGQETQYF; CDR3 DNA: TGTGCCAGCAGCTTTGGGACTAGCGGACAAGAGACCCAGTACTTC
J gene: TRBJ1-3; clone size: NA; V gene: TRBV28; D gene: NA; CDR3 protein: CASSLSPGRSGNTIYF; CDR3 DNA: TGTGCCAGCAGTTTATCCCCCGGTCGCTCTGGAAACACCATATATTTT
J gene: TRBJ2-1; clone size: NA; V gene: TRBV11-2; D gene: TRBD2; CDR3 protein: CASSLDLASGGTGEQFF; CDR3 DNA: TGTGCCAGCAGCTTAGATCTCGCCAGCGGGGGGACTGGGGAGCAGTTCTTC
J gene: TRBJ2-5; clone size: NA; V gene: TRBV4-2; D gene: NA; CDR3 protein: CASSQDQKETQYF; CDR3 DNA: TGTGCCAGCAGCCAAGATCAGAAGGAGACCCAGTACTTC
J gene: TRBJ1-1; clone size: NA; V gene: TRBV29-1; D gene: NA; CDR3 protein: CSVDDSRGTEAFF; CDR3 DNA: TGCAGCGTTGACGATTCGAGGGGGACTGAAGCTTTCTTT
J gene: TRBJ2-3; clone size: NA; V gene: TRBV5-1; D gene: TRBD2; CDR3 protein: CASSLGSGGAIDTQYF; CDR3 DNA: TGCGCCAGCAGCTTGGGAAGCGGGGGGGCAATAGATACGCAGTATTTT
J gene: TRBJ2-7; clone size: NA; V gene: TRBV7-2; D gene: NA; CDR3 protein: CASARAAGYEQYF; CDR3 DNA: TGTGCCAGCGCGCGGGCGGCAGGATACGAGCAGTACTTC
J gene: TRBJ1-4; clone size: NA; V gene: TRBV4-2; D gene: NA; CDR3 protein: CASSQEGGTNEKLFF; CDR3 DNA: TGTGCCAGCAGCCAAGAAGGGGGAACTAATGAAAAACTGTTTTTT
J gene: TRBJ1-5; clone size: few; V gene: TRBV6-6; D gene: NA; CDR3 protein: CASSSSESNQPQHF; CDR3 DNA: TGTGCCAGCAGTTCATCAGAAAGCAATCAGCCCCAGCATTTT
J gene: TRBJ2-7; clone size: NA; V gene: TRBV19; D gene: TRBD2; CDR3 protein: CASSIGSGGDTVYEQYF; CDR3 DNA: TGTGCCAGTAGTATAGGTTCGGGAGGAGACACTGTCTACGAGCAGTACTTC
J gene: TRBJ1-3; clone size: NA; V gene: TRBV30; D gene: NA; CDR3 protein: CAWTIPVIDRIKGNTIYF; CDR3 DNA: TGTGCCTGGACCATACCGGTGATAGACAGAATCAAGGGAAACACCATATATTTT
J gene: TRBJ2-1; clone size: NA; V gene: TRBV4-2; D gene: TRBD2; CDR3 protein: CASSQDLVAGGYNEQFF; CDR3 DNA: TGTGCCAGCAGCCAAGATCTAGTAGCGGGGGGGTACAATGAGCAGTTCTTC
J gene: TRBJ1-5; clone size: once; V gene: TRBV4-1; D gene: NA; CDR3 protein: CASSQEQGNQPQHF; CDR3 DNA: TGCGCCAGCAGCCAAGAGCAGGGCAATCAGCCCCAGCATTTT
J gene: TRBJ2-2; clone size: NA; V gene: TRBV9; D gene: NA; CDR3 protein: CASSRDSEGELFF; CDR3 DNA: TGTGCCAGCAGCCGGGACTCCGAGGGGGAGCTGTTTTTT
J gene: TRBJ2-2; clone size: NA; V gene: TRBV5-1; D gene: NA; CDR3 protein: CASSGGGRERTGELFF; CDR3 DNA: TGCGCCAGCAGCGGGGGCGGGCGCGAAAGGACCGGGGAGCTGTTTTTT
J gene: TRBJ1-5; clone size: NA; V gene: TRBV5-6; D gene: TRBD1; CDR3 protein: CASSSWGTGYNQPQHF; CDR3 DNA: TGTGCCAGCAGCTCTTGGGGGACAGGCTACAATCAGCCCCAGCATTTT
J gene: TRBJ2-3; clone size: NA; V gene: TRBV2; D gene: TRBD1; CDR3 protein: CASRGDRAWTDTQYF; CDR3 DNA: TGTGCCAGCAGGGGGGACAGGGCATGGACAGATACGCAGTATTTT
J gene: TRBJ2-3; clone size: NA; V gene: TRBV7-2; D gene: TRBD2; CDR3 protein: CASSLGLAGGTDTQYF; CDR3 DNA: TGTGCCAGCAGCCTCGGGCTAGCGGGGGGAACAGATACGCAGTATTTT
J gene: TRBJ2-5; clone size: NA; V gene: TRBV15; D gene: NA; CDR3 protein: CATSTMQETQYF; CDR3 DNA: TGTGCCACCAGCACAATGCAAGAGACCCAGTACTTC
J gene: TRBJ1-2; clone size: NA; V gene: TRBV7-2; D gene: TRBD1; CDR3 protein: CASRTRQGARGYTF; CDR3 DNA: TGTGCCAGCAGAACTCGACAGGGGGCGCGTGGCTACACCTTC